This TCR beta chain originates from a study of OX40 agonist ivuxolimab in advanced cancers. Points from the study as a whole: The CD4+ and CD8+ T cells in the blood had expanded clonally by week 6 at 0.1 to 3.0 mg/kg. The antigen specificity of the peripheral T cells (those that were expanded) was not determined.

This clone showed up just once. Its antigen is unknown. Clones were read by immunoSEQ multiplex PCR, and TCRdb kept only the in-frame ones, dropping some. There are roughly 64,000 clones in the sample; 84% occur only once, and roughly 2.3% lies in the top ten. The CDR3 is made up of 12 amino acids. Germline assignment: CDR1 GTSNPN and CDR2 SVGIG (reference sequence). Trimming pared 3 bases from V and 0 bases from J, leaving 5 bases between. This receptor was taken from an adult with an advanced solid tumor such as melanoma, head and neck, liver or kidney cancer. The V and J genes are TRBV30 and TRBJ1-1; D remains unclear. The source material was CD4+ or CD8+ T cells sorted from blood, sampled in a trial of the OX40 agonist ivuxolimab. This chain's CDR3 is CAWSGVNTEAFF. The CDR3 DNA reads TGTGCCTGGAGCGGAGTGAACACTGAAGCTTTCTTT.